Presented here are 17 T cell receptor beta chains from one specimen sequenced in a study of T cell responses to AZD1222 COVID-19 vaccine. The method was immunoSEQ multiplex PCR; TCRdb's version includes in-frame clones alone and lacks a portion of them. There are around 200,000 clones in the sample; 94% occur only once, and 1.5% to 2% lies in the top ten. Specimen: peripheral blood, collected 28 days after the second AZD1222 dose. These receptors came from an adult who received the AZD1222 COVID-19 vaccine.

The rearrangement joins TRBV11-2 to TRBJ2-5, with TRBD2 identical over 15 bases. Per the germline V gene, CDR1 is SGHAT and CDR2 is FQNNGV. V lost 1 base and J lost 5; bases outside the gene matches: 5. This CDR3 region has 17 residues. The CDR3 region is CASSLVRTSGRGETQYF. The CDR3 nucleotides are TGTGCCAGCAGCTTAGTACGGACTAGCGGGAGGGGGGAGACCCAGTACTTC.

V and J are TRBV7-2 and TRBJ2-5; the D gene is possibly TRBD1 (5 bases). The CDR3 sequence is 14 residues long. V lost 1 base and J 4 bases, leaving 10 bases between the germline ends. Germline CDR1 SGHTA, CDR2 FQGNSA. The CDR3 DNA is TGTGCCAGCAGCTTAGATGCAGGGCGAGAGACCCAGTACTTC. Translating gives CASSLDAGRETQYF.

The CDR3 sequence: CASSWKYTEAFF. CDR3 sequence (DNA): TGTGCCAGTTCGTGGAAGTACACTGAAGCTTTCTTT. This chain links TRBV2 with TRBJ1-1, with unresolved D. The germline gives CDR1 SNHLY, CDR2 FYNNEI. Deletions cut 9 bases from V and 3 bases from J, with 11 bases between. This CDR3 spans 12 amino acids.

This chain links TRBV4-1 with TRBJ1-2; unclear D gene. V was trimmed by 1 base and J by 4 bases, leaving 13 bases between them. The CDR3 runs 15 residues. CDR1 MGHRA and CDR2 YSYEKL come from the germline V gene. CDR3 in amino acids: CASSQAPQSTYGYTF. Written as DNA, the CDR3 is TGCGCCAGCAGCCAAGCACCACAGAGCACCTATGGCTACACCTTC.

Only one count was recorded for this clone. The rearrangement uses TRBV3-1 (or the pseudogene TRBV3-2) and TRBJ2-3; TRBD2 matches 12 bases. CDR3 length: 17 residues. The V and J ends lost 4 bases and 5 bases, in that order; junction bases with no gene match: 10. Germline V gives CDR1 LGHDT, CDR2 YNNKEL (reference sequence). The CDR3 DNA is TGTGCCAGCAGCCCCCACGGGACTAGCGGGTTGGGAGATACGCAGTATTTT. Translating gives CASSPHGTSGLGDTQYF.

The J gene is TRBJ2-5, the V gene TRBV3-1 (or the pseudogene TRBV3-2); D possibly corresponds to TRBD1 (5 bases). Germline loops: CDR1 LGHDT, CDR2 YNNKEL (reference sequence). Deletions cut 4 bases from V and 2 bases from J, with 14 bases between. CDR3 length: 15 residues. CDR3 loop: CASSRNPGSQETQYF. CDR3 DNA: TGTGCCAGCAGCCGAAACCCAGGGTCTCAAGAGACCCAGTACTTC.

The chain is built from TRBV29-1 and TRBJ1-5; D remains ambiguous. V lost 7 bases, J lost 4 bases, and 11 bases lay in between. Looked up from germline, CDR1 is SQVTM and CDR2 is ANQGSEA. This CDR3 region has 12 residues. For the CDR3, the DNA is TGCAGCGCTAGGACGGAAAATCAGCCCCAGCATTTT. Protein: CSARTENQPQHF.

This rearrangement joins TRBV3-1 (or the pseudogene TRBV3-2) to TRBJ2-7; 10 positions agree with TRBD1. After removal of 0 bases from V and 3 bases from J, the junction contained 11 bases not matched to a gene. Germline CDR1 reads LGHDT; CDR2 reads YNNKEL (reference sequence). The CDR3 consists of 18 residues. The CDR3 reads CASSQERAKGQGNYEQYF. CDR3 sequence (DNA): TGTGCCAGCAGCCAAGAGCGTGCCAAGGGACAGGGGAACTACGAGCAGTACTTC.

V is TRBV18 and J is TRBJ2-7, with D possibly being TRBD1 (5 bases). Deletions cut 2 bases from V and 2 bases from J, with 10 bases between. CDR3 length equals 14 residues. Germline loops: CDR1 KGHSH, CDR2 LQKENI. DNA of the CDR3: TGTGCCAGCTCACCAGAACAGGAACCCTACGAGCAGTACTTC. It encodes CASSPEQEPYEQYF. Drawing the rest from reference TRBV18 and TRBJ2-7, the complete variable domain is NAGVMQNPRHLVRRRGQEARLRCSPMKGHSHVYWYRQLPEEGLKFMVYLQKENIIDESGMPKERFSAEFPKEGPSILRIQQVVRGDSAAYFCASSPEQEPYEQYFGPGTRLTVT.

This chain links TRBV19 with TRBJ1-2, with unresolved D. Germline CDR1 is LNHDA and CDR2 is SQIVND (reference sequence). The CDR3 contains 14 residues. The V end lost 7 bases, the J end lost 3 bases, and 15 bases lay between the germline ends. For the CDR3, the DNA is TGTGCCAGTACCACCAGGCTGAGGGACTATGGCTACACCTTC. Amino acids: CASTTRLRDYGYTF. Drawing the rest from reference TRBV19 and TRBJ1-2, the complete variable domain is DGGITQSPKYLFRKEGQNVTLSCEQNLNHDAMYWYRQDPGQGLRLIYYSQIVNDFQKGDIAEGYSVSREKKESFPLTVTSAQKNPTAFYLCASTTRLRDYGYTFGSGTRLTVV.

This chain joins TRBV11-3 and TRBJ2-7, with D possibly TRBD2 on 5 matching bases. V was pared by 3 bases and J by 7 bases, with 13 bases between. Per germline, CDR1 SGHNT and CDR2 YENEEA. CDR3 length: 13 residues. CDR3 residues: CASSFGVTGEQYF. CDR3 sequence (DNA): TGTGCCAGCAGCTTCGGGGTCACGGGAGAGCAGTACTTC.

The rearrangement joins TRBV5-8 to TRBJ2-3; 12 bases match TRBD2. J lost 4 bases, V lost 4 bases, and 7 bases had no gene match. The CDR3 totals 16 residues. Germline CDR1 reads SGHTS; CDR2 reads YDEGEE. The CDR3 nucleotides read TGTGCCAGCAGCCCGATGACTAGCGGGAGACCAGATACGCAGTATTTT. This gives the protein CASSPMTSGRPDTQYF.

V is TRBV6-1 and J is TRBJ2-5; TRBD1 is a possible D gene (5 bases). Between the trimmed V and J ends, which lost 1 base and 3 bases, there was a span of 9 bases. CDR1 and CDR2 (germline): MNHNS, SASEGT. The CDR3 consists of 14 residues. CDR3 sequence reads: CASSEVGREETQYF. The CDR3 DNA sequence: TGTGCCAGCAGTGAAGTGGGCAGGGAAGAGACCCAGTACTTC.

The CDR3: CASGSTGTANTEAFF. In nucleotides, the CDR3 is TGTGCTAGTGGCTCGACCGGGACGGCGAACACTGAAGCTTTCTTT. V usage is TRBV12-5 and J usage is TRBJ1-1; tentative D call: TRBD1 (5 bases). This CDR3 has 15 residues. Trimming cost V 6 bases and J 1 base, with 15 bases left between them. Germline V CDR1 and CDR2: LGHNT, FRNRAP. Based on the CDR3 plus reference TRBV12-5 and TRBJ1-1, the full variable domain is DARVTQTPRHKVTEMGQEVTMRCQPILGHNTVFWYRQTMMQGLELLAYFRNRAPLDDSGMPKDRFSAEMPDATLATLKIQPSEPRDSAVYFCASGSTGTANTEAFFGQGTRLTVV.

This chain links TRBV6-6 with TRBJ1-5; D remains ambiguous. The CDR3 is 17 residues long. Trimming removed 5 bases at V and 4 bases at J, with 21 bases between. Germline V gene lookup returns CDR1 MNHNY and CDR2 SVGAGI (reference sequence). The CDR3 DNA reads TGTGCCAGCAGTCCCGAGGTTCGGGCAGGCCGAAATCAGCCCCAGCATTTT. It translates to CASSPEVRAGRNQPQHF.

V usage is TRBV5-6 and J usage is TRBJ1-3; D not certain. V was cut by 1 base and J by 0 bases, with 2 bases left in between. Germline lookup yields CDR1 SGHDT and CDR2 YYEEEE. The CDR3 totals 13 residues. In DNA, the CDR3 is TGTGCCAGCAGCTTGCCCTCTGGAAACACCATATATTTT. Its protein product is CASSLPSGNTIYF. Filled out from reference TRBV5-6 and TRBJ1-3, the complete variable domain reads DAGVTQSPTHLIKTRGQQVTLRCSPKSGHDTVSWYQQALGQGPQFIFQYYEEEERQRGNFPDRFSGHQFPNYSSELNVNALLLGDSALYLCASSLPSGNTIYFGEGSWLTVV.

This chain uses TRBV5-6 with TRBJ1-4; maybe TRBD1 (5 bases). Trimming cost V 0 bases and J 8 bases, with 11 bases left between them. CDR1 SGHDT and CDR2 YYEEEE come from the germline V gene. This CDR3 spans 14 amino acids. The CDR3 coding sequence is TGTGCCAGCAGCTTGGGGGGACGGGGAGAAAAACTGTTTTTT. This codes for CASSLGGRGEKLFF. Variable domain in full (rest from reference TRBV5-6 and TRBJ1-4): DAGVTQSPTHLIKTRGQQVTLRCSPKSGHDTVSWYQQALGQGPQFIFQYYEEEERQRGNFPDRFSGHQFPNYSSELNVNALLLGDSALYLCASSLGGRGEKLFFGSGTQLSVL.